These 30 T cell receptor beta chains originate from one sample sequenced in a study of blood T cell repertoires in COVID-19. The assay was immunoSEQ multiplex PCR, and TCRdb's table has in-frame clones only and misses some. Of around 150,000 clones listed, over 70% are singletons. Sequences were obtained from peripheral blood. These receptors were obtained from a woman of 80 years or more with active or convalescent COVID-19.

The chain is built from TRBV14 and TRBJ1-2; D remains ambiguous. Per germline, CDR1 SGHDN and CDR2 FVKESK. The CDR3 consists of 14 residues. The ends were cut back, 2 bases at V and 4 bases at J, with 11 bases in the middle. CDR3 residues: CASSQRNTAYGYTF. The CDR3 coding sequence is TGTGCCAGCAGCCAAAGAAACACCGCCTATGGCTACACCTTC.

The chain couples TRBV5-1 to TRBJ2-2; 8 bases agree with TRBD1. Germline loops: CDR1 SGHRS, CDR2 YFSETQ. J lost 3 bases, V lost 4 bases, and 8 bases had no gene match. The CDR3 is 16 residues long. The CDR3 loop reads CASSDGDRSYTGELFF. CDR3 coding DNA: TGCGCCAGCAGCGATGGGGACAGGAGCTACACCGGGGAGCTGTTTTTT.

CDR3 sequence (DNA): TGCGCCCACAACCCTAAGAGGGGGACAGGGGAAGATGGCTACACCTTC. Its translation is CAHNPKRGTGEDGYTF. V usage is TRBV5-1 and J usage is TRBJ1-2; TRBD1 agrees at 10 bases. V was pared by 10 bases and J by 6 bases, with 18 bases of the junction left unmatched. The CDR3 spans 16 residues. Germline V gene data show CDR1 as SGHRS and CDR2 as YFSETQ.

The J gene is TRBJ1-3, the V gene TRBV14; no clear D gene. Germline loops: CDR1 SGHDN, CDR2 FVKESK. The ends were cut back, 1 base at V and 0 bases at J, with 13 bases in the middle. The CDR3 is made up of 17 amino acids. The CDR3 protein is CASSQASLKRSGNTIYF. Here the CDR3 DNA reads TGTGCCAGCAGCCAAGCGTCCCTTAAGCGCTCTGGAAACACCATATATTTT.

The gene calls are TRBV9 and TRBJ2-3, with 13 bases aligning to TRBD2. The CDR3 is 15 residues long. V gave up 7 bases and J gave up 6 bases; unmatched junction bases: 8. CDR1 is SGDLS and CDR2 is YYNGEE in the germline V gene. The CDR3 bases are TGTGCCAGCGGGACTAGCGGGGCCCCCACGGATACGCAGTATTTT. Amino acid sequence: CASGTSGAPTDTQYF.

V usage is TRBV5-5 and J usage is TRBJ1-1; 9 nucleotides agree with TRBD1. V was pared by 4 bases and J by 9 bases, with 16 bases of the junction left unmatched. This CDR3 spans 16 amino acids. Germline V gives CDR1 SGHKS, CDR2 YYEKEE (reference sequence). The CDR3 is CASSPVQGAPPSKAFF. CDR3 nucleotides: TGTGCCAGCAGCCCCGTACAGGGGGCTCCACCCTCTAAAGCTTTCTTT.

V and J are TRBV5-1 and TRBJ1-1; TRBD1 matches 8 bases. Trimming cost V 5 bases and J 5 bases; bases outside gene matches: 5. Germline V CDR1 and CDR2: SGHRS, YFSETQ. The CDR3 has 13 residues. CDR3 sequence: CASSTTGETEAFF. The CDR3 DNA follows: TGCGCCAGCAGTACGACAGGGGAAACTGAAGCTTTCTTT.

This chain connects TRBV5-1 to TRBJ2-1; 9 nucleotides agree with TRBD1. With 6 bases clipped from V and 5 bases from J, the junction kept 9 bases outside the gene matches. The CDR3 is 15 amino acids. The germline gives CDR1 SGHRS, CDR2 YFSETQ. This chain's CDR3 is CASTYPRDRDNEQFF. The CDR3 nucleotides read TGCGCCAGCACCTACCCCCGGGACAGGGACAATGAGCAGTTCTTC.

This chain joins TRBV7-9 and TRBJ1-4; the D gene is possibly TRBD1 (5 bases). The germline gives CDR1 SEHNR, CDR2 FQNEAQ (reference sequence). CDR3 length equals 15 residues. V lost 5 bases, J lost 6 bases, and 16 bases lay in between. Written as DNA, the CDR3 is TGTGCCAGCAGCCCCGGGGGGGGTGGGGATGAAAAACTGTTTTTT. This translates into CASSPGGGGDEKLFF.

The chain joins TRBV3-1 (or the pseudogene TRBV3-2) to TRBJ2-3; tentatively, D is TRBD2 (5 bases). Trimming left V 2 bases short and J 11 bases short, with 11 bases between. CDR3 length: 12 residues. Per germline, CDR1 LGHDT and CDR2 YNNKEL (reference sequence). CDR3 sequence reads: CASSQLGEGQYF. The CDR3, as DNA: TGTGCCAGCAGCCAACTGGGAGAGGGGCAGTATTTT.

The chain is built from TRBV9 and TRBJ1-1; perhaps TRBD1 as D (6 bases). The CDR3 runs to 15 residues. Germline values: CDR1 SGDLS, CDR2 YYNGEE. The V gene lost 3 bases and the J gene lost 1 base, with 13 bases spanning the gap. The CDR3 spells CASSATGLSNTEAFF. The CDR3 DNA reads TGTGCCAGCAGCGCGACAGGCCTTTCGAACACTGAAGCTTTCTTT. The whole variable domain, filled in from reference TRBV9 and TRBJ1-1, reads DSGVTQTPKHLITATGQRVTLRCSPRSGDLSVYWYQQSLDQGLQFLIQYYNGEERAKGNILERFSAQQFPDLHSELNLSSLELGDSALYFCASSATGLSNTEAFFGQGTRLTVV.

CDR3 in DNA: TGTGCCAGCAGCTTGGGAGGGACTAGCGGGGGTAACGAGCAGTACTTC. It codes for CASSLGGTSGGNEQYF. The chain couples TRBV5-8 to TRBJ2-7; 14 positions match TRBD2. J gave up 5 bases and V 0 bases, and 4 bases lay outside the gene matches. The CDR3 contains 16 residues. Germline CDR1 and CDR2: SGHTS and YDEGEE.

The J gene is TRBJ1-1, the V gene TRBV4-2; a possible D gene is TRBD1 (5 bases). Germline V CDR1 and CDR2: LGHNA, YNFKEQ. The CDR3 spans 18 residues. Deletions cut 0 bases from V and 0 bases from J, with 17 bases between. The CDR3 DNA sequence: TGTGCCAGCAGCCAAGATCAGGGCGGCTCTGGGGTGAACACTGAAGCTTTCTTT. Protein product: CASSQDQGGSGVNTEAFF.

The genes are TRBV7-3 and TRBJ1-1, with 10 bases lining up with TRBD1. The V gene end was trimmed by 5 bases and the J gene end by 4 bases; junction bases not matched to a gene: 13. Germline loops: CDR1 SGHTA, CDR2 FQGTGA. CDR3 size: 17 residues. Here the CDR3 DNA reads TGTGCCAGCAGCCCAGGACAGGGGGTTGCCATGATCACTGAAGCTTTCTTT. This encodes CASSPGQGVAMITEAFF.

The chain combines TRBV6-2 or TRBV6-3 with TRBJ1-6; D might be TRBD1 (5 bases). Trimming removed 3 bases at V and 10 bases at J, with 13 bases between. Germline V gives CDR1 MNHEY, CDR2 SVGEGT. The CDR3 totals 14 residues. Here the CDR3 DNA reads TGTGCCAGCAGTTATGGGCAGGGTGGCTCACCCCTCCACTTT. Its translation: CASSYGQGGSPLHF.

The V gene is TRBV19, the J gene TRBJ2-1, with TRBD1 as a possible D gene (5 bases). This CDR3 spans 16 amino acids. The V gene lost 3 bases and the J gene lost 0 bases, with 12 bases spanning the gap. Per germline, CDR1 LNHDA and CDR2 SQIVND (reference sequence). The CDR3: CASSMAPRGSYNEQFF. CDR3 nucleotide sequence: TGTGCCAGTAGTATGGCGCCTAGGGGCTCCTACAATGAGCAGTTCTTC. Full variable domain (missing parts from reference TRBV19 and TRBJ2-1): DGGITQSPKYLFRKEGQNVTLSCEQNLNHDAMYWYRQDPGQGLRLIYYSQIVNDFQKGDIAEGYSVSREKKESFPLTVTSAQKNPTAFYLCASSMAPRGSYNEQFFGPGTRLTVL.

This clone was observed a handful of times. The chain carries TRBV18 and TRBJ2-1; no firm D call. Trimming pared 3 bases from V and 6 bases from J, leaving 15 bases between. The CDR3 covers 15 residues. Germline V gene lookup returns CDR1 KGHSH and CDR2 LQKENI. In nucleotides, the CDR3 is TGTGCCAGCTCACCCCAGGCCACCTCCCTCAATGAGCAGTTCTTC. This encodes CASSPQATSLNEQFF.

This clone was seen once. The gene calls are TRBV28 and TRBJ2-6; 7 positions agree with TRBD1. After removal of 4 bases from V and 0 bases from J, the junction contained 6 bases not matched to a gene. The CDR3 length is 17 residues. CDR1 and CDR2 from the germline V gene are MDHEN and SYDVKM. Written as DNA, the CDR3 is TGTGCCAGCAGTTCCCTTCCAGGGGGCTCTGGGGCCAACGTCCTGACTTTC. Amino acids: CASSSLPGGSGANVLTF.

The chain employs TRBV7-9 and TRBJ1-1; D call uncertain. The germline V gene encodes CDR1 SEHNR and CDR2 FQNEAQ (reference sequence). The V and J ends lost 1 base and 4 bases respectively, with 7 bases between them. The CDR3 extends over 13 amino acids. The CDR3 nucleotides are TGTGCCAGCAGCTTAGGCGAGGGCACTGAAGCTTTCTTT. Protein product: CASSLGEGTEAFF.

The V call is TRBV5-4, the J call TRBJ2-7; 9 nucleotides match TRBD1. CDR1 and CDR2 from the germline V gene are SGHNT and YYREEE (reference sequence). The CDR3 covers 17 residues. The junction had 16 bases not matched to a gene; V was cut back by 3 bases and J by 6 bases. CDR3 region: CASSYWSSGQGWLEQYF. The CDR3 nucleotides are TGTGCCAGCAGCTATTGGAGTTCTGGACAGGGGTGGCTCGAGCAGTACTTC.

The CDR3 here is CASSLGRNYGYTF. As DNA, the CDR3 is TGTGCCAGCAGTTTGGGCCGGAACTATGGCTACACCTTC. The rearrangement joins TRBV27 to TRBJ1-2; D unclear. The CDR3 spans 13 residues. The germline V and J ends were trimmed by 3 bases and 2 bases, with 7 bases remaining between them. CDR1 and CDR2 from the germline V gene are MNHEY and SMNVEV (reference sequence).

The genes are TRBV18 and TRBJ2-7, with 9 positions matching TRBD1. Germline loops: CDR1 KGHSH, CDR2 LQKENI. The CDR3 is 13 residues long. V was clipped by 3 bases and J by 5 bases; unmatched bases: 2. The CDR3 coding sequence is TGTGCCAGCTCACCGCGGGACAGGGACGAGCAGTACTTC. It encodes CASSPRDRDEQYF.

CDR3 DNA: TGTGCCAGCAGTTACTCGAACGGGAACTATGGCTACACCTTC. Its protein product is CASSYSNGNYGYTF. The chain recombines TRBV6-5 with TRBJ1-2; D is unresolved. This CDR3 contains 14 residues. Looked up from germline, CDR1 is MNHEY and CDR2 is SVGAGI. Trimming removed 0 bases at V and 2 bases at J, with 7 bases between.

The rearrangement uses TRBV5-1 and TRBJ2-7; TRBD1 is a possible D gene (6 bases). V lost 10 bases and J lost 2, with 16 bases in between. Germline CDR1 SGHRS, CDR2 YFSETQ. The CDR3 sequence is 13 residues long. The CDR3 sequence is CASAPDSPYEQYF. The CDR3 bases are TGCGCCTCAGCCCCGGACAGTCCCTACGAGCAGTACTTC.

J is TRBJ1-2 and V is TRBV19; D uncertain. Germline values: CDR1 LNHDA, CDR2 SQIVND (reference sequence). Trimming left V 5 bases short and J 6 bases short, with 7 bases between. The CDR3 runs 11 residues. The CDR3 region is CASSGKNGYTF. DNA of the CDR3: TGTGCCAGTAGTGGCAAGAATGGCTACACCTTC.

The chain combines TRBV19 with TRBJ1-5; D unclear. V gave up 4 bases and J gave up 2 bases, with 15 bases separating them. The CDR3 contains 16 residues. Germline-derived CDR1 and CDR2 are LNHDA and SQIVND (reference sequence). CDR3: CASSRSGVRGNQPQHF. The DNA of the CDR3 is TGTGCCAGTAGTAGGAGCGGCGTTAGGGGCAATCAGCCCCAGCATTTT.

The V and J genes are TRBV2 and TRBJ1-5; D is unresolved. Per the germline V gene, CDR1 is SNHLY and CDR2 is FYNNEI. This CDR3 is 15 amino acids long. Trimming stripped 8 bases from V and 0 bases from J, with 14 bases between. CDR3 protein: CASLKSPSSNQPQHF. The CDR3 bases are TGTGCCAGCTTAAAGTCTCCCAGTAGCAATCAGCCCCAGCATTTT.

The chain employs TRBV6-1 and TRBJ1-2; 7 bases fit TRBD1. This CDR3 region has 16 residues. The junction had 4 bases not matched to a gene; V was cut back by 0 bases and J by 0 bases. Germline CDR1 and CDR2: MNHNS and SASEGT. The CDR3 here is CASSEARTGTNYGYTF. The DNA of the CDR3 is TGTGCCAGCAGTGAAGCCCGGACAGGAACTAACTATGGCTACACCTTC.

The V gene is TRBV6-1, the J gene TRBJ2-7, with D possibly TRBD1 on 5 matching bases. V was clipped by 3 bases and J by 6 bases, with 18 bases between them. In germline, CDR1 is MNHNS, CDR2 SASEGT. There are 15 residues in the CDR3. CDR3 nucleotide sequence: TGTGCCAGCAGTGAGTTTGGGCAGGGTACAGGCGAGCAGTACTTC. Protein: CASSEFGQGTGEQYF.

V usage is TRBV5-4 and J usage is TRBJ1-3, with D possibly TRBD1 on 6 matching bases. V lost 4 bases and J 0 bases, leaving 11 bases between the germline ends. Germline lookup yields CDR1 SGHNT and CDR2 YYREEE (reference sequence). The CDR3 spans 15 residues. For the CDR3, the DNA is TGTGCCAGCAGCCCGGACAGTTACTCTGGAAACACCATATATTTT. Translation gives CASSPDSYSGNTIYF.